This TCR beta chain was captured in a study of CD8 T cells in ankylosing spondylitis. Study-wide points: In reactive arthritis synovial fluid and blood, some motif variants had been reported before. What appeared characteristic of ankylosing spondylitis blood was a TCR beta motif of 7 or 8 highly homologous variants.

There are a few counts of this clonotype. Antigen unknown. Generation of TCR beta libraries employed quantitative 5'-RACE incorporating molecular barcodes. MiXCR, applied by TCRdb to the 5' RACE reads, yields one record per CDR3 protein. In the table there are 670,000 or so distinct CDR3 sequences, around a fifth of which are singletons. V lost 2 bases and J lost 8, with 6 bases in between. Germline V CDR1 and CDR2: SQVTM, ANQGSEA. This CDR3 is 10 amino acids long. The origin of this receptor is a male donor with ankylosing spondylitis. This chain joins TRBV29-1 and TRBJ1-1; possible D gene TRBD1, 5 bases. What was sequenced was blood, either unsorted or a sorted T cell fraction (not recorded which). The DNA of the CDR3 is TGCAGCGTTGAACAGGGAGAAGCTTTCTTT. Amino acids: CSVEQGEAFF.